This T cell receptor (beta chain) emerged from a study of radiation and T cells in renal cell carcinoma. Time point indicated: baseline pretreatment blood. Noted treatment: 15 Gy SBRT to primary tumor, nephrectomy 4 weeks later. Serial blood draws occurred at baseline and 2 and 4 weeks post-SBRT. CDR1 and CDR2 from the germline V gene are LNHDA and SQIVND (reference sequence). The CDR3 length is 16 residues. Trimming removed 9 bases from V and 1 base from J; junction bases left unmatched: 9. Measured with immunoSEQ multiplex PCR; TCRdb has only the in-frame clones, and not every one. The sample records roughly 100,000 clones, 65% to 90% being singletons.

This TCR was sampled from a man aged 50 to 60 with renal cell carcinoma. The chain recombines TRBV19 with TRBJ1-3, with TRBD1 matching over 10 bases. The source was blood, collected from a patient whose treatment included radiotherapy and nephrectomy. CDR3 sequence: CASRQGAILSGNTIYF. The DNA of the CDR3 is TGTGCCAGCAGACAGGGGGCGATTCTTTCTGGAAACACCATATATTTT.